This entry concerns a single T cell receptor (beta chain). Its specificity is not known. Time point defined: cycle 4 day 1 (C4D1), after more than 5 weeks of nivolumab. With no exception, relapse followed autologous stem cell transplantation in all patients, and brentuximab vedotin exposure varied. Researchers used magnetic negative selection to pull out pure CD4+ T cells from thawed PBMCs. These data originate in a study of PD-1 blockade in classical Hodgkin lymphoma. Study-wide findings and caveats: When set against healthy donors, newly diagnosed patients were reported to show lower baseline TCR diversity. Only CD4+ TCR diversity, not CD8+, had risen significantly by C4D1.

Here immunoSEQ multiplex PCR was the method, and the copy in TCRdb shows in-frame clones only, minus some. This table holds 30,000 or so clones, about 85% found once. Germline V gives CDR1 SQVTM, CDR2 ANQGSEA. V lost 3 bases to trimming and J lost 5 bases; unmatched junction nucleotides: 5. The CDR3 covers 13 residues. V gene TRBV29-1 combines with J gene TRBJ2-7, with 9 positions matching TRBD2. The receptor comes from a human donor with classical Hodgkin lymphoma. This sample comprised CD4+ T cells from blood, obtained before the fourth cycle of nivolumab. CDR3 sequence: CSVDASGANEQYF. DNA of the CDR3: TGCAGCGTTGACGCTAGCGGGGCTAACGAGCAGTACTTC.